This T cell receptor beta chain was identified during a study of siplizumab effects on memory and regulatory T cells. CDR3 length: 14 amino acids. Germline trimming cut 4 bases from V and 2 bases from J; bases unmatched to any gene: 6. From germline, CDR1 is SGHNT and CDR2 YYREEE (reference sequence). Some clones are missing from TCRdb's copy, which holds only in-frame ones; the method was immunoSEQ multiplex PCR. The repertoire holds 85,000 to 130,000 clones, with around 92% as singletons. The TCR originated in a human donor in good health. Some clones in this sample may be carry-over from other donors' samples. The chain is built from TRBV5-4 and TRBJ2-7, with 7 bases matching TRBD1. Sequences were obtained from CD4+ T cells sorted from blood. CDR3 residues: CASSHPDRAYEQYF. The DNA of the CDR3 is TGTGCCAGCAGCCACCCCGACAGGGCCTACGAGCAGTACTTC. The complete variable domain, with remaining parts taken from reference TRBV5-4 and TRBJ2-7, reads ETGVTQSPTHLIKTRGQQVTLRCSSQSGHNTVSWYQQALGQGPQFIFQYYREEENGRGNFPPRFSGLQFPNYSSELNVNALELDDSALYLCASSHPDRAYEQYFGPGTRLTVT.